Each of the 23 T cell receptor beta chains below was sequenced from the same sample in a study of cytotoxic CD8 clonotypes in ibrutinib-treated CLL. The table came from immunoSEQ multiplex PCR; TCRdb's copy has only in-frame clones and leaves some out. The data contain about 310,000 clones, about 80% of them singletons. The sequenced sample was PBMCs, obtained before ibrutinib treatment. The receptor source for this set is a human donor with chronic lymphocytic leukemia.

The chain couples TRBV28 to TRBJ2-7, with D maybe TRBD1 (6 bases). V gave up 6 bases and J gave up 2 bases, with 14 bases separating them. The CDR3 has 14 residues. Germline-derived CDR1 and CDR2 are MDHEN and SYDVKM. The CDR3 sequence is CASSGTPGPYEQYF. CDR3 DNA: TGTGCCAGCAGCGGGACACCGGGCCCCTACGAGCAGTACTTC.

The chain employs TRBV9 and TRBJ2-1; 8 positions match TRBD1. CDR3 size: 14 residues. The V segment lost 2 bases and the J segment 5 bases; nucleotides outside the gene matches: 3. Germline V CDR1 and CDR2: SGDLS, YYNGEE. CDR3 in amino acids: CASSVDRGDNEQFF. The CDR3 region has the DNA TGTGCCAGCAGCGTCGACAGGGGCGACAATGAGCAGTTCTTC.

The CDR3 protein is CASSSKGTGGVGYTF. In DNA form, the CDR3 reads TGTGCCAGCAGCTCAAAAGGGACAGGGGGCGTTGGCTACACCTTC. The chain has TRBV5-4 and TRBJ1-2; 12 bases fit TRBD1. The CDR3 totals 15 residues. Per the germline V gene, CDR1 is SGHNT and CDR2 is YYREEE (reference sequence). The V segment lost 3 bases and the J segment 7 bases; nucleotides outside the gene matches: 7.

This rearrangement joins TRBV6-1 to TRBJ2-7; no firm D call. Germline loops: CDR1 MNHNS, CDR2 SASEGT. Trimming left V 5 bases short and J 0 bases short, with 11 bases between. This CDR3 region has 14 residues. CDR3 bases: TGTGCCAGCAGTCTCGCTGTGGGCTCCTACGAGCAGTACTTC. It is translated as CASSLAVGSYEQYF.

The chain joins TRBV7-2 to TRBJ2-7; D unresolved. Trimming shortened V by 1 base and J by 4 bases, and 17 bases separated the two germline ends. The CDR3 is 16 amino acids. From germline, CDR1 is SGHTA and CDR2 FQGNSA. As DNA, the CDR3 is TGTGCCAGCAGCTTAGAGGGTCACCCGTTAATTTACGAGCAGTACTTC. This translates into CASSLEGHPLIYEQYF.

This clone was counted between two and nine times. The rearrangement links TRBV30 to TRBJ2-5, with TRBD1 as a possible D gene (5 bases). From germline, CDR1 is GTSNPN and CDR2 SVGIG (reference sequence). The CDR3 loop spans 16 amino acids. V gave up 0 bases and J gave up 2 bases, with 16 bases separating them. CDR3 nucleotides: TGTGCCTGGAGTGTACGGTGGGGCAAGGGGCAAGAGACCCAGTACTTC. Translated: CAWSVRWGKGQETQYF.

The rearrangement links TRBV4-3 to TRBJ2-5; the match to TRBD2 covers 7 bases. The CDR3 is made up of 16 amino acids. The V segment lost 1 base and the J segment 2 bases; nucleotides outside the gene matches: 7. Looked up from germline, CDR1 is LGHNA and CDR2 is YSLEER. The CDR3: CASSQVIAGSQETQYF. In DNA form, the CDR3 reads TGCGCCAGCAGCCAAGTGATAGCGGGTTCGCAAGAGACCCAGTACTTC.

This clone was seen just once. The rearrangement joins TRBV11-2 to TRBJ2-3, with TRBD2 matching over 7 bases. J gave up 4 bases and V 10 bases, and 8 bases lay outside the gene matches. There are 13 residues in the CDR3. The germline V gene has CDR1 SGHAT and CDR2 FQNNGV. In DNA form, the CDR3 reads TGTGCCACCTCGGGAGGAAGGGCAGATACGCAGTATTTT. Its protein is CATSGGRADTQYF.

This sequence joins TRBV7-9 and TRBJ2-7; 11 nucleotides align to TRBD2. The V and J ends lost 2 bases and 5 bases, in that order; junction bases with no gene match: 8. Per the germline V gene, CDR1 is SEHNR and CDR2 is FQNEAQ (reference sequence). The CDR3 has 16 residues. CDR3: CASSLRLAGGLNEQYF. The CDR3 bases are TGTGCCAGCAGCTTAAGGCTAGCGGGAGGTTTAAACGAGCAGTACTTC.

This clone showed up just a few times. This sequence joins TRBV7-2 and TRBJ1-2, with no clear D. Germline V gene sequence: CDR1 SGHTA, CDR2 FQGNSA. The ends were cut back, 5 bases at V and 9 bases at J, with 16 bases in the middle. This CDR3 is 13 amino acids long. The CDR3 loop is CASSRGDGLSYTF. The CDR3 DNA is TGTGCCAGCAGCCGTGGTGATGGTCTGAGCTACACCTTC.

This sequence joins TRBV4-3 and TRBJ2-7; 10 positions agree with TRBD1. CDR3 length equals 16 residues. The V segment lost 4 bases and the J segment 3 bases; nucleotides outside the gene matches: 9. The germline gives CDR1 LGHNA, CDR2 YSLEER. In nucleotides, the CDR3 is TGCGCCAGCAGCCTCTCTCGGACAGGGGGACACTACGAGCAGTACTTC. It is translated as CASSLSRTGGHYEQYF.

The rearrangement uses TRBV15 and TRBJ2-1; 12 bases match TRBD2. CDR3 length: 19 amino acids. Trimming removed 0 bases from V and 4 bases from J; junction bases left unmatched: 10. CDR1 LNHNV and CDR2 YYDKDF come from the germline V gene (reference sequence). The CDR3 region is CATSRDLTSGRMRYNEQFF. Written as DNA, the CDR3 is TGTGCCACCAGCAGAGATCTGACTAGCGGGAGAATGAGGTACAATGAGCAGTTCTTC.

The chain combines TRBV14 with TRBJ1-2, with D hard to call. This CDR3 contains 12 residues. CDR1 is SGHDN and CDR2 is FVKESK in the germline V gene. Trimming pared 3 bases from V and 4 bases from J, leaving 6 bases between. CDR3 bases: TGTGCCAGCAGCCACGGGAGCTATGGCTACACCTTC. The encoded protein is CASSHGSYGYTF.

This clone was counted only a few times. The CDR3 region has the DNA TGTGCCAGCACCCGGGCTCCATCTGGCACCTACGAGCAGTACTTC. It yields the protein CASTRAPSGTYEQYF. The chain recombines TRBV27 with TRBJ2-7; D not certain. This CDR3 region has 15 residues. V was pared by 7 bases and J by 2 bases, with 18 bases between. In germline, CDR1 is MNHEY, CDR2 SMNVEV (reference sequence).

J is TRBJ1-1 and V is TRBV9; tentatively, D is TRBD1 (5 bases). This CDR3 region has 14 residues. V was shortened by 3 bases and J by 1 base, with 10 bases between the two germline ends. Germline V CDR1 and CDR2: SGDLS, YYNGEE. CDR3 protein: CASSDRTQNTEAFF. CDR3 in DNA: TGTGCCAGCAGCGACCGGACACAGAACACTGAAGCTTTCTTT. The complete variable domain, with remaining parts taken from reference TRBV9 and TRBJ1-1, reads DSGVTQTPKHLITATGQRVTLRCSPRSGDLSVYWYQQSLDQGLQFLIQYYNGEERAKGNILERFSAQQFPDLHSELNLSSLELGDSALYFCASSDRTQNTEAFFGQGTRLTVV.

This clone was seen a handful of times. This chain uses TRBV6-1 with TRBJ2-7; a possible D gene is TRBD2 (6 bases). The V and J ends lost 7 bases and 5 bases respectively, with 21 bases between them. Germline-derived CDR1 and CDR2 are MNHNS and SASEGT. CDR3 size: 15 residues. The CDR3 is CASNGFGSEEDEQYF. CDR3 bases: TGTGCCAGCAACGGTTTCGGGAGTGAAGAAGACGAGCAGTACTTC.

CDR3 sequence reads: CSVRQGRNKGTSTYEQYF. CDR3 nucleotides: TGCAGCGTTCGACAGGGCCGAAACAAAGGGACTAGCACCTACGAGCAGTACTTC. This sequence joins TRBV29-1 and TRBJ2-7; 9 positions match TRBD2. The CDR3 length is 18 residues. The V gene's germline CDR1 is SQVTM and CDR2 ANQGSEA. The junction had 19 bases not matched to a gene; V was cut back by 5 bases and J by 2 bases.

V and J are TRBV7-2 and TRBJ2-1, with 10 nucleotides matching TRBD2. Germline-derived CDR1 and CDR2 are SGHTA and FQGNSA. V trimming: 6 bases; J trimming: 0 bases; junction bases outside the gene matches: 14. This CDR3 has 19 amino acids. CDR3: CASSVRTSGGPLSYNEQFF. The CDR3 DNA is TGTGCCAGCAGTGTTCGGACTAGCGGAGGCCCTCTCTCCTACAATGAGCAGTTCTTC. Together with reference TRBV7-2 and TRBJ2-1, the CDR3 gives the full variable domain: GAGVSQSPSNKVTEKGKDVELRCDPISGHTALYWYRQSLGQGLEFLIYFQGNSAPDKSGLPSDRFSAERTGGSVSTLTIQRTQQEDSAVYLCASSVRTSGGPLSYNEQFFGPGTRLTVL.

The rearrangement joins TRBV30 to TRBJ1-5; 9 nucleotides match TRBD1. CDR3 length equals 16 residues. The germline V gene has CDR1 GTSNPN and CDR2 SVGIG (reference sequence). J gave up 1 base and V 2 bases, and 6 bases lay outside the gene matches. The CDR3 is CAWSTQDRGSNQPQHF. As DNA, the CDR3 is TGTGCCTGGAGTACCCAGGACAGGGGAAGCAATCAGCCCCAGCATTTT. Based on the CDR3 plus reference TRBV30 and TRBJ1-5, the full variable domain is SQTIHQWPATLVQPVGSPLSLECTVEGTSNPNLYWYRQAAGRGLQLLFYSVGIGQISSEVPQNLSASRPQDRQFILSSKKLLLSDSGFYLCAWSTQDRGSNQPQHFGDGTRLSIL.

CDR3 sequence reads: CASSSLFRANYGYTF. CDR3 coding DNA: TGTGCCAGCAGCTCTCTTTTCCGAGCTAACTATGGCTACACCTTC. The V call is TRBV7-8, the J call TRBJ1-2; D remains ambiguous. The germline V gene encodes CDR1 SGHVS and CDR2 FQNEAQ. This CDR3 is 15 amino acids long. V lost 4 bases and J 0 bases, leaving 12 bases between the germline ends.

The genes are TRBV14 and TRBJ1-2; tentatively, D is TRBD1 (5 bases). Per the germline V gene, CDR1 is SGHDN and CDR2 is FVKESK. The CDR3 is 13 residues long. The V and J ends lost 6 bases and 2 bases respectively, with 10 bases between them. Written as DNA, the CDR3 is TGTGCCAGCAGACTCGGACAAAACTATGGCTACACCTTC. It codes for CASRLGQNYGYTF.

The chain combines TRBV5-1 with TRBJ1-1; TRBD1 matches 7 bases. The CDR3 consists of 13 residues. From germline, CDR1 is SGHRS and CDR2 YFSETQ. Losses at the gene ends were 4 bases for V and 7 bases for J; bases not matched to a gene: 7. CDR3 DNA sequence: TGCGCCAGCAGCAGGGACAGTGAGGGTGAAGCTTTCTTT. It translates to CASSRDSEGEAFF.

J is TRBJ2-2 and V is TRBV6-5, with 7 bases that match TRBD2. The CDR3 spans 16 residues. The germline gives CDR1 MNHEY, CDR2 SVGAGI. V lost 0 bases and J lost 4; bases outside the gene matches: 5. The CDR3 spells CASSYSGTGGTGELFF. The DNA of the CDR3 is TGTGCCAGCAGTTACTCGGGGACGGGGGGCACCGGGGAGCTGTTTTTT.